This T cell receptor (beta chain) was retrieved from a study of response to subunit inactivated influenza vaccine. Of note for this clonotype: The antigen remains undetermined.

Study observations and caveats: Each seasonal influenza vaccination recruits few new T cells, the authors suggested.

The V and J ends lost 5 bases and 3 bases respectively, with 11 bases between them. The CDR3 covers 13 residues. Germline assignment: CDR1 MDHEN and CDR2 SYDVKM. MiXCR, applied by TCRdb to the RT-PCR reads, yields one record per CDR3 protein. The table shows a few hundred thousand distinct CDR3 sequences, with 6.5% to 8% occurring only once. This chain joins TRBV28 and TRBJ2-7; no firm D call. This clonotype originated in a man between 45 and 75 years old who received an inactivated influenza vaccine. Here the sequenced sample was PBMCs from blood, taken 23 months after vaccination. The CDR3 sequence is CASSDGAVYEQYF. The DNA of the CDR3 is TGTGCCAGCAGTGATGGTGCGGTCTACGAGCAGTACTTC.